This T cell receptor (beta chain) was profiled in a study of cytomegalovirus exposure and HLA in healthy donors. Overall study: Both the 120 or so validation repertoires and the approximately 620 first-cohort repertoires used the same platform, as reported by a later analysis.

The table came from immunoSEQ multiplex PCR; TCRdb's copy has only in-frame clones and leaves some out. The sample yields approximately 39,000 clones, approximately 95% seen once. Points on this clone: The antigen is unknown.

General study results and limits: Through in vitro validation, a few CMV-associated chains were shown to be specific for CMV antigens. The finding came from a later analysis; first-cohort TCR clusters tended to co-occur in the roughly 120 validation repertoires. Researchers catalogued 160 or so TCR beta chains as cytomegalovirus-associated.

From germline, CDR1 is KGHSH and CDR2 LQKENI. CDR3 size: 15 residues. The V end was cut by 1 base, the J end by 2 bases, with 12 bases between. This TCR derives from a man in his late teens or twenties in good health and CMV-seronegative. V gene TRBV18 combines with J gene TRBJ2-7, with D perhaps TRBD2 (6 bases). Specimen: PBMCs. The chain's CDR3 is CASSPLRDSAYEQYF. Written as DNA, the CDR3 is TGTGCCAGCTCACCACTCCGGGACTCAGCCTACGAGCAGTACTTC.